These 26 T cell receptor beta chains originate from one sample sequenced in a study of chronic HIV infection and antiretroviral therapy. TCRdb itself ran the 5' RACE reads through MiXCR, one entry per CDR3 protein. The sample has more than 25,000 distinct CDR3 sequences, about 8.6% seen once; the top ten hold under 3%. Sequencing was carried out using peripheral blood. The origin of the receptors is an adult who had HIV and had not received antiretroviral therapy, or was an uninfected healthy control (not recorded which).

The chain employs TRBV7-3 and TRBJ1-1; D gene ambiguous. CDR1 and CDR2 from the germline V gene are SGHTA and FQGTGA. V was shortened by 1 base and J by 1 base, with 13 bases between the two germline ends. This CDR3 is built from 16 residues. The CDR3 spells CASSLMGPGANTEAFF. In DNA, the CDR3 is TGTGCCAGCAGCTTAATGGGCCCAGGAGCGAACACTGAAGCTTTCTTT.

Many counts were recorded for this clonotype. The chain carries TRBV6-7 and TRBJ2-3, with 13 bases fitting TRBD2. TRBV6-7 is recorded as an ORF, its role being uncertain. The length of the CDR3 is 16 residues. The J segment lost 7 bases and the V segment lost 3 bases, leaving 7 bases of the junction unmatched. The chain's CDR3 is CASSYDGTSGNHTQYF. The CDR3 DNA sequence: TGTGCCAGCAGTTATGACGGGACTAGCGGGAATCATACGCAGTATTTT.

The chain joins TRBV4-1 to TRBJ1-1; D possibly corresponds to TRBD1 (6 bases). This CDR3 is built from 15 residues. The germline gives CDR1 MGHRA, CDR2 YSYEKL. V was pared by 3 bases and J by 5 bases, with 16 bases between. The CDR3 region is CASSHLGQGQTEAFF. The CDR3 region has the DNA TGCGCCAGCAGCCATTTGGGTCAGGGGCAAACTGAAGCTTTCTTT.

This clonotype turned up a few times. J is TRBJ1-1 and V is TRBV7-2, with D unresolved. The CDR3 spans 14 residues. Germline V CDR1 and CDR2: SGHTA, FQGNSA. The V and J ends lost 3 bases and 0 bases respectively, with 8 bases between them. As DNA, the CDR3 is TGTGCCAGCAGCTTCCCGGGGATGAACACTGAAGCTTTCTTT. Protein product: CASSFPGMNTEAFF.

The chain has TRBV5-1 and TRBJ1-1, with a tentative D call TRBD1 (6 bases). CDR1 is SGHRS and CDR2 is YFSETQ in the germline V gene. This CDR3 comprises 15 residues. V gave up 1 base and J gave up 1 base, with 11 bases separating them. In nucleotides, the CDR3 is TGCGCCAGCAGCTTGACAGGGTCTGAGAACACTGAAGCTTTCTTT. Translating it yields CASSLTGSENTEAFF.

This clonotype has at least ten counts. The V call is TRBV10-3, the J call TRBJ1-2; D is possibly TRBD1 (5 bases). Germline assignment: CDR1 ENHRY and CDR2 SYGVKD. V lost 3 bases to trimming and J lost 3 bases, with 14 bases between them. The CDR3 has 15 residues. The CDR3: CAISEGQGFDYGYTF. CDR3 DNA sequence: TGTGCCATCAGTGAAGGTCAGGGTTTCGACTATGGCTACACCTTC.

This clonotype was observed at least ten times. The chain links TRBV19 to TRBJ2-1; the D gene is possibly TRBD2 (7 bases). Germline V gene sequence: CDR1 LNHDA, CDR2 SQIVND (reference sequence). Trimming stripped 9 bases from V and 5 bases from J, with 17 bases between. The CDR3 runs 14 residues. The CDR3, as DNA: TGTGCCAGCGGGGGGCAGATAATAAACAATGAGCAGTTCTTC. This sequence encodes CASGGQIINNEQFF. Supplemented by reference TRBV19 and TRBJ2-1, the full variable domain reads DGGITQSPKYLFRKEGQNVTLSCEQNLNHDAMYWYRQDPGQGLRLIYYSQIVNDFQKGDIAEGYSVSREKKESFPLTVTSAQKNPTAFYLCASGGQIINNEQFFGPGTRLTVL.

The sample holds a few counts of this clonotype. The chain carries TRBV28 and TRBJ2-1; 8 bases map to TRBD2. Germline V gene data show CDR1 as MDHEN and CDR2 as SYDVKM. Trimming removed 5 bases from V and 2 bases from J; junction bases left unmatched: 8. The CDR3 extends over 16 amino acids. This CDR3 is CASSVAREGPYNEQFF. CDR3 bases: TGTGCCAGCAGTGTAGCACGGGAGGGGCCCTACAATGAGCAGTTCTTC. The full variable domain, rest sourced from reference TRBV28 and TRBJ2-1, is DVKVTQSSRYLVKRTGEKVFLECVQDMDHENMFWYRQDPGLGLRLIYFSYDVKMKEKGDIPEGYSVSREKKERFSLILESASTNQTSMYLCASSVAREGPYNEQFFGPGTRLTVL.

This clonotype showed up many times. The rearrangement uses TRBV6-2 or TRBV6-3 and TRBJ1-1; weak D call: TRBD1 (6 bases). Germline CDR1 reads MNHEY; CDR2 reads SVGEGT. Trimming took 4 bases from V and 5 from J, leaving 14 bases between them. The CDR3 extends over 14 amino acids. The chain's CDR3 is CASSWLSQGTEAFF. The CDR3 DNA reads TGTGCCAGCAGTTGGCTATCACAGGGTACTGAAGCTTTCTTT.

V gene TRBV7-2 combines with J gene TRBJ1-1; D perhaps matches TRBD1 (5 bases). V was shortened by 5 bases and J by 5 bases, with 12 bases between the two germline ends. The CDR3 contains 13 residues. Germline V gene lookup returns CDR1 SGHTA and CDR2 FQGNSA. This CDR3 is CASSTQGRTEAFF. In nucleotides, the CDR3 is TGTGCCAGCAGCACTCAGGGTCGGACTGAAGCTTTCTTT. Full variable domain (rest looked up from reference TRBV7-2 and TRBJ1-1): GAGVSQSPSNKVTEKGKDVELRCDPISGHTALYWYRQSLGQGLEFLIYFQGNSAPDKSGLPSDRFSAERTGGSVSTLTIQRTQQEDSAVYLCASSTQGRTEAFFGQGTRLTVV.

There are a few counts of this clonotype. The rearrangement uses TRBV3-1 and TRBJ2-2; D may match TRBD1 or TRBD2 (6 bases each). This CDR3 comprises 16 residues. CDR1 is LGHDT, CDR2 YNNKEL, per germline (reference sequence). V was shortened by 2 bases and J by 3 bases, with 13 bases between the two germline ends. The CDR3 region is CASSQLGGADTGELFF. In DNA, the CDR3 is TGTGCCAGCAGCCAATTGGGGGGCGCGGACACCGGGGAGCTGTTTTTT.

This chain uses TRBV10-3 with TRBJ2-5; D not resolved. V lost 6 bases and J 5 bases, leaving 19 bases between the germline ends. This CDR3 spans 15 amino acids. Germline V CDR1 and CDR2: ENHRY, SYGVKD. CDR3 coding DNA: TGTGCCATCAGGCCCGCGGCCTCCTCGCTGGAGACCCAGTACTTC. Its protein is CAIRPAASSLETQYF.

V gene TRBV6-5 combines with J gene TRBJ2-2, with 10 bases that match TRBD1. V gave up 11 bases and J gave up 6 bases; unmatched junction bases: 9. In germline, CDR1 is MNHEY, CDR2 SVGAGI. The CDR3 is 14 residues long. The CDR3: CAVRGTGDAGELFF. CDR3 nucleotides: TGTGCCGTTAGAGGGACAGGGGACGCCGGGGAGCTGTTTTTT.

This clonotype was seen only a few times. The chain is built from TRBV12-3 or TRBV12-4 and TRBJ1-2; 7 bases fit TRBD1. The CDR3 spans 15 residues. After removal of 6 bases from V and 4 bases from J, the junction contained 11 bases not matched to a gene. The CDR3 loop reads CASSPRQGLFYGYTF. Written as DNA, the CDR3 is TGTGCCAGCAGCCCCCGACAGGGACTATTCTATGGCTACACCTTC.

This clonotype was picked up many times. The V call is TRBV10-3, the J call TRBJ2-7; the D gene is possibly TRBD1 (6 bases). V shed 6 bases and J shed 3 bases, with 15 bases lying between them. This CDR3 is 14 amino acids long. Germline V gives CDR1 ENHRY, CDR2 SYGVKD. The CDR3 bases are TGTGCCATCAGCCCCCGACAGGACAACTACGAGCAGTACTTC. It translates to CAISPRQDNYEQYF.

As regards this clonotype: This may arise from a read error, as a much more abundant clone is one base away. The chain's CDR3 is CASSPWLVTAGYEQYF. In DNA form, the CDR3 reads TGTGCCAGCAGCCCTTGGTTGGTGACGGCGGGGTACGAGCAGTACTTC. V gene TRBV3-1 combines with J gene TRBJ2-7, with TRBD2 as a possible D gene (6 bases). The CDR3 consists of 16 residues. Germline V gene sequence: CDR1 LGHDT, CDR2 YNNKEL (reference sequence). V lost 4 bases, J lost 4 bases, and 20 bases lay in between.

The table lists this clonotype with many counts. V and J are TRBV7-2 and TRBJ2-7, with D maybe TRBD2 (5 bases). Looked up from germline, CDR1 is SGHTA and CDR2 is FQGNSA. The CDR3 consists of 14 residues. Trimming stripped 2 bases from V and 2 bases from J, with 10 bases between. The chain's CDR3 is CASSLQGSTYEQYF. As DNA, the CDR3 is TGTGCCAGCAGCTTACAAGGGAGTACCTACGAGCAGTACTTC.

The J gene is TRBJ2-2, the V gene TRBV20-1, with 7 positions matching TRBD2. V gave up 3 bases and J gave up 4 bases; unmatched junction bases: 8. The CDR3 contains 15 residues. Germline CDR1 and CDR2: DFQATT and SNEGSKA (reference sequence). In nucleotides, the CDR3 is TGCAGTGCTAGTCGGCGCGGGAGTAGCACCGGGGAGCTGTTTTTT. Residues: CSASRRGSSTGELFF.

This clonotype showed up many times. The V gene is TRBV18, the J gene TRBJ1-1; 9 nucleotides match TRBD1. Germline CDR1 reads KGHSH; CDR2 reads LQKENI. The V gene end was trimmed by 4 bases and the J gene end by 5 bases; junction bases not matched to a gene: 8. This CDR3 comprises 15 residues. CDR3: CASSLKQGADTEAFF. The CDR3 nucleotides are TGTGCCAGCTCACTAAAACAGGGGGCCGATACTGAAGCTTTCTTT.

This clonotype came up many times. The gene calls are TRBV5-1 and TRBJ2-7, with unresolved D. The V end lost 0 bases, the J end lost 0 bases, and 7 bases lay between the germline ends. Germline V gives CDR1 SGHRS, CDR2 YFSETQ. The CDR3 has 14 amino acids. CDR3 amino acids: CASSLDTVSYEQYF. CDR3 sequence (DNA): TGCGCCAGCAGCTTGGATACGGTCTCCTACGAGCAGTACTTC. The whole variable domain, remainder taken from reference TRBV5-1 and TRBJ2-7, is KAGVTQTPRYLIKTRGQQVTLSCSPISGHRSVSWYQQTPGQGLQFLFEYFSETQRNKGNFPGRFSGRQFSNSRSEMNVSTLELGDSALYLCASSLDTVSYEQYFGPGTRLTVT.

This clonotype was observed a handful of times. The gene calls are TRBV29-1 and TRBJ2-3; D call uncertain. Germline-derived CDR1 and CDR2 are SQVTM and ANQGSEA. The CDR3 totals 10 residues. Deletions cut 5 bases from V and 5 bases from J, with 5 bases between. CDR3 in amino acids: CSVWKDTQYF. CDR3 sequence (DNA): TGCAGCGTTTGGAAAGATACGCAGTATTTT.

By share, this clonotype counts as medium-sized. V is TRBV4-1 and J is TRBJ1-1; possibly TRBD1 for D (6 bases). Germline lookup yields CDR1 MGHRA and CDR2 YSYEKL. CDR3 length equals 15 residues. V was clipped by 2 bases and J by 2 bases, with 12 bases between them. The CDR3 sequence is CASSQLQTGNTEAFF. The CDR3 nucleotides read TGCGCCAGCAGCCAACTCCAGACAGGTAACACTGAAGCTTTCTTT.

This clonotype was recorded at least ten times. The chain combines TRBV9 with TRBJ2-2, with TRBD2 matching over 7 bases. J was trimmed by 3 bases and V by 2 bases; bases with no gene match: 1. This CDR3 comprises 14 residues. The germline V gene encodes CDR1 SGDLS and CDR2 YYNGEE. CDR3 DNA sequence: TGTGCCAGCAGCGTCCGGGGGGACACCGGGGAGCTGTTTTTT. Its translation is CASSVRGDTGELFF.

The chain is built from TRBV10-3 and TRBJ2-3, with 9 bases that match TRBD1. CDR1 and CDR2 from the germline V gene are ENHRY and SYGVKD. CDR3 length equals 16 residues. V lost 6 bases and J lost 2; bases outside the gene matches: 9. CDR3 sequence reads: CAISVTRDRVTDTQYF. The CDR3 coding sequence is TGTGCCATCAGCGTCACCCGGGACAGGGTCACAGATACGCAGTATTTT.

This clonotype came up many times. The chain has TRBV7-3 and TRBJ2-1; the D is unclear. Germline V gene data show CDR1 as SGHTA and CDR2 as FQGTGA. Trimming left V 1 base short and J 3 bases short, with 10 bases between. CDR3 length: 15 amino acids. The DNA of the CDR3 is TGTGCCAGCAGCTTAAGCTGGTTTAACTACAATGAGCAGTTCTTC. Translation gives CASSLSWFNYNEQFF. Full variable domain (remainder filled in from reference TRBV7-3 and TRBJ2-1): GAGVSQTPSNKVTEKGKYVELRCDPISGHTALYWYRQSLGQGPEFLIYFQGTGAADDSGLPNDRFFAVRPEGSVSTLKIQRTERGDSAVYLCASSLSWFNYNEQFFGPGTRLTVL.

This clonotype was counted at least ten times. The chain recombines TRBV15 with TRBJ2-3, with D perhaps TRBD2 (5 bases). Germline CDR1 and CDR2: LNHNV and YYDKDF (reference sequence). Trimming shortened V by 4 bases and J by 5 bases, and 7 bases separated the two germline ends. The CDR3 has 12 residues. The CDR3 loop is CATSKRRDTQYF. In DNA, the CDR3 is TGTGCCACCAGCAAGCGGCGAGATACGCAGTATTTT.